The 31 T cell receptor beta chains below were found in one sample sequenced in a study of cytomegalovirus exposure and HLA in healthy donors. It was with 60 Vbeta and 13 Jbeta primers that the PCR ran. Libraries were prepared by immunoSEQ multiplex PCR; TCRdb keeps only in-frame clonotypes and omits some of them. The sample carries roughly 190,000 clones, around 83% recorded once. Material for sequencing was PBMCs. These TCRs come from a woman aged 40 to 50 in good health and CMV-seronegative.

The chain joins TRBV21-1 to TRBJ2-7; the table calls TRBD2, which could not be checked here. TRBV21-1 is a pseudogene segment. CDR3 size: 15 residues. The CDR3 loop is CASRRKREGRSEQYV. The CDR3 DNA follows: TGTGCCAGCCGAAGGAAGCGGGAGGGCCGATCCGAGCAGTACGTC.

V and J are TRBV30 and TRBJ1-1, with a possible D match to TRBD1 (6 bases). The CDR3 runs to 14 residues. The V gene lost 4 bases and the J gene lost 0 bases, with 12 bases spanning the gap. Germline CDR1 reads GTSNPN; CDR2 reads SVGIG (reference sequence). The CDR3 DNA is TGTGCCTGGAATAGGGGGTACATGAACACTGAAGCTTTCTTT. It specifies CAWNRGYMNTEAFF.

The rearrangement joins TRBV4-2 to TRBJ2-1; 10 bases map to TRBD2. The CDR3 sequence is 17 residues long. V lost 0 bases to trimming and J lost 13 bases; unmatched junction nucleotides: 15. Germline V gene lookup returns CDR1 LGHNA and CDR2 YNFKEQ. The CDR3 loop is CASSQDSGLAGVFNQFF. The CDR3, as DNA: TGTGCCAGCAGCCAAGATAGCGGGCTAGCGGGAGTTTTCAACCAGTTCTTC.

The J gene is TRBJ2-7, the V gene TRBV11-2, with 9 positions matching TRBD1. Trimming took 3 bases from V and 6 from J; bases not matched to a gene: 0. Germline V gene sequence: CDR1 SGHAT, CDR2 FQNNGV. The CDR3 runs 12 residues. CDR3 protein: CASSLDRGEQYF. In DNA form, the CDR3 reads TGTGCCAGCAGCTTGGACAGGGGCGAGCAGTACTTC.

This chain links TRBV5-1 with TRBJ2-1; TRBD1 agrees at 10 bases. The CDR3 is made up of 16 amino acids. Looked up from germline, CDR1 is SGHRS and CDR2 is YFSETQ. Trimming at V came to 0 bases and at J to 5 bases, leaving 5 bases not matched to a gene. Here the CDR3 reads CASSLAGTGDNNEQFF. The CDR3 DNA reads as TGCGCCAGCAGCTTGGCCGGGACAGGGGACAACAATGAGCAGTTCTTC.

The chain uses TRBV9 and TRBJ2-5, with a tentative D call TRBD1 (8 bases). This CDR3 spans 15 amino acids. V was clipped by 4 bases and J by 6 bases, with 19 bases between them. The germline CDR1 and CDR2 sequences are SGDLS and YYNGEE. The CDR3 is CASSPGGGSGKTQYF. The CDR3 bases are TGTGCCAGCAGCCCAGGGGGCGGGAGCGGGAAGACCCAGTACTTC.

The chain carries TRBV9 and TRBJ1-2; TRBD1 might be the D (5 bases). Germline CDR1 SGDLS, CDR2 YYNGEE. V was clipped by 3 bases and J by 3 bases, with 9 bases between them. This CDR3 comprises 13 residues. The CDR3 spells CASSAGGDYGYTF. The DNA for the CDR3 is TGTGCCAGCAGCGCCGGAGGGGACTATGGCTACACCTTC.

The chain joins TRBV15 to TRBJ2-1, with a tentative D call TRBD2 (6 bases). The CDR3 runs to 14 residues. V was cut by 1 base and J by 8 bases, with 12 bases left in between. Germline CDR1 and CDR2: LNHNV and YYDKDF (reference sequence). The CDR3 here is CATSRGGNDYEQFF. DNA of the CDR3: TGTGCCACCAGCAGAGGCGGGAATGACTATGAGCAGTTCTTC.

The rearrangement joins TRBV10-2 to TRBJ2-2; 8 bases are a match to TRBD2. With V trimmed by 4 bases and J by 1 base, 2 bases remained unmatched. CDR1 is WSHSY and CDR2 is SAAADI in the germline V gene. The CDR3 extends over 15 amino acids. The CDR3 coding sequence is TGCGCCAGCAGTGCACTAGCGGTGAACACCGGGGAGCTGTTTTTT. Protein: CASSALAVNTGELFF.

This clone has only one observation. The rearrangement links TRBV7-2 to TRBJ2-7, with 9 bases that match TRBD2. Germline V lookup: CDR1 SGHTA, CDR2 FQGNSA. The V and J ends lost 0 bases and 0 bases, in that order; junction bases with no gene match: 3. The length of the CDR3 is 16 residues. DNA for the CDR3: TGTGCCAGCAGCTTAGCGCCTAGCGGGGCCTCCTACGAGCAGTACTTC. Amino acid sequence: CASSLAPSGASYEQYF. Full variable domain (rest looked up from reference TRBV7-2 and TRBJ2-7): GAGVSQSPSNKVTEKGKDVELRCDPISGHTALYWYRQSLGQGLEFLIYFQGNSAPDKSGLPSDRFSAERTGGSVSTLTIQRTQQEDSAVYLCASSLAPSGASYEQYFGPGTRLTVT.

This rearrangement joins TRBV11-3 to TRBJ2-3, with 11 bases aligning to TRBD2. Per germline, CDR1 SGHNT and CDR2 YENEEA. This CDR3 spans 16 amino acids. V was clipped by 1 base and J by 2 bases; unmatched bases: 2. The CDR3, as DNA: TGTGCCAGCAGCTTAGGGGGACTAGCGGTCACAGATACGCAGTATTTT. Protein product: CASSLGGLAVTDTQYF.

This clone has a single count. The rearrangement joins TRBV5-1 to TRBJ2-2; a possible D gene is TRBD2 (6 bases). Trimming took 5 bases from V and 6 from J, leaving 11 bases between them. Germline V gives CDR1 SGHRS, CDR2 YFSETQ. The CDR3 runs 13 residues. CDR3 DNA sequence: TGCGCCAGCAGTTCGGAGGGAGCCGGGGAGCTGTTTTTT. The encoded protein is CASSSEGAGELFF.

This clone has a handful of counts. The chain is built from TRBV30 and TRBJ2-2, with 10 bases that match TRBD1. The CDR3 totals 15 residues. V lost 4 bases and J lost 7; bases outside the gene matches: 9. Germline CDR1 reads GTSNPN; CDR2 reads SVGIG (reference sequence). The CDR3 sequence is CAWKRWTGGDGELFF. CDR3 in DNA: TGTGCCTGGAAACGTTGGACAGGGGGTGACGGGGAGCTGTTTTTT. Filled out from reference TRBV30 and TRBJ2-2, the complete variable domain reads SQTIHQWPATLVQPVGSPLSLECTVEGTSNPNLYWYRQAAGRGLQLLFYSVGIGQISSEVPQNLSASRPQDRQFILSSKKLLLSDSGFYLCAWKRWTGGDGELFFGEGSRLTVL.

The V gene is TRBV28, the J gene TRBJ1-2, with 8 bases that match TRBD1. Germline V gene lookup returns CDR1 MDHEN and CDR2 SYDVKM. The V gene end was trimmed by 5 bases and the J gene end by 0 bases; junction bases not matched to a gene: 5. CDR3 length: 15 residues. Written as DNA, the CDR3 is TGTGCCAGCAGTGGACAGGGCAACGCTAACTATGGCTACACCTTC. It yields the protein CASSGQGNANYGYTF.

J is TRBJ1-1 and V is TRBV7-9; 12 bases line up with TRBD1. The germline V gene encodes CDR1 SEHNR and CDR2 FQNEAQ (reference sequence). There are 16 residues in the CDR3. V was clipped by 5 bases and J by 6 bases; unmatched bases: 10. The CDR3 DNA reads as TGTGCCAGCAGCAACCGGGACAGGGGGCGGGTCGCTGAAGCTTTCTTT. Translated: CASSNRDRGRVAEAFF.

This chain joins TRBV4-3 and TRBJ2-1; D possibly corresponds to TRBD2 (5 bases). Germline CDR1 reads LGHNA; CDR2 reads YSLEER. This CDR3 contains 15 residues. Deletions cut 2 bases from V and 6 bases from J, with 14 bases between. CDR3 sequence: CASSQLPISVNEQFF. Written as DNA, the CDR3 is TGCGCCAGCAGCCAACTACCAATTAGCGTCAATGAGCAGTTCTTC.

The chain recombines TRBV30 with TRBJ1-2; perhaps TRBD1 as D (5 bases). The germline V and J ends were trimmed by 4 bases and 7 bases, with 19 bases remaining between them. This CDR3 is built from 14 residues. Germline CDR1 GTSNPN, CDR2 SVGIG (reference sequence). Written as DNA, the CDR3 is TGTGCCTGGAATCGGCCCCAGGGCCTGGGTGGCTACACCTTC. Protein sequence: CAWNRPQGLGGYTF.

The genes are TRBV5-1 and TRBJ2-7, with 9 bases fitting TRBD2. CDR1 is SGHRS, CDR2 YFSETQ, per germline. J gave up 3 bases and V 4 bases, and 5 bases lay outside the gene matches. CDR3 length equals 14 residues. As DNA, the CDR3 is TGCGCCAGCAGCGATGTTAGCGGGAGCTACGAGCAGTACTTC. Translated: CASSDVSGSYEQYF.

This sequence joins TRBV4-1 and TRBJ2-1; TRBD1 matches 9 bases. Germline CDR1 reads MGHRA; CDR2 reads YSYEKL. This CDR3 is 19 amino acids long. V lost 2 bases, J lost 0 bases, and 11 bases stayed unmatched. The CDR3 coding sequence is TGCGCCAGCAGCCAACAAAGAGGACAGGGGCGCTACTCCTACAATGAGCAGTTCTTC. Its protein product is CASSQQRGQGRYSYNEQFF.

Remarks on this clone: At one end, the junction sequence differs from germline, possibly due to a read error. This sequence joins TRBV7-9 and TRBJ2-6, with 7 bases that match TRBD2. Germline CDR1 and CDR2: SEHNR and FQNEAQ (reference sequence). This CDR3 has 16 amino acids. CDR3 sequence (DNA): TGTTCCAGCAGCTTAAGCGGGACCCCTGGGGCCAACGTCCTGACTTTC. Translation gives CSSSLSGTPGANVLTF. Drawing the rest from reference TRBV7-9 and TRBJ2-6, the complete variable domain is DTGVSQNPRHKITKRGQNVTFRCDPISEHNRLYWYRQTLGQGPEFLTYFQNEAQLEKSRLLSDRFSAERPKGSFSTLEIQRTEQGDSAMYLCSSSLSGTPGANVLTFGAGSRLTVL.

This sequence joins TRBV6-5 and TRBJ2-7; weak D call: TRBD1 (6 bases). The germline V gene encodes CDR1 MNHEY and CDR2 SVGAGI. This CDR3 is 12 amino acids long. Trimming left V 6 bases short and J 6 bases short, with 12 bases between. Written as DNA, the CDR3 is TGTGCCAGCAGGACGGGGACACTCGAGCAGTACTTC. As protein: CASRTGTLEQYF.

The V call is TRBV19, the J call TRBJ1-1, with TRBD1 matching 9 bases. Per the germline V gene, CDR1 is LNHDA and CDR2 is SQIVND (reference sequence). V trimming: 4 bases; J trimming: 4 bases; junction bases outside the gene matches: 7. There are 15 residues in the CDR3. CDR3 coding DNA: TGTGCCAGTAGTAGCCCCGGGACAGGGACCACTGAAGCTTTCTTT. This encodes CASSSPGTGTTEAFF.

This clone has only one observation. This rearrangement joins TRBV5-6 to TRBJ2-5; 11 positions match TRBD2. The germline gives CDR1 SGHDT, CDR2 YYEEEE. CDR3 size: 15 residues. Trimming removed 2 bases from V and 6 bases from J; junction bases left unmatched: 6. The DNA of the CDR3 is TGTGCCAGCAGCTTAGGACTAGCGGGTCTTAAGACCCAGTACTTC. It encodes CASSLGLAGLKTQYF.

The rearrangement joins TRBV11-2 to TRBJ2-7; 7 nucleotides match TRBD2. Germline assignment: CDR1 SGHAT and CDR2 FQNNGV. CDR3 length equals 16 residues. V gave up 5 bases and J gave up 6 bases; unmatched junction bases: 16. The CDR3 here is CASSLRPAAGESEQYF. Here the CDR3 DNA reads TGTGCCAGCAGCCTCAGGCCTGCGGCGGGAGAGAGCGAGCAGTACTTC.

The chain carries TRBV19 and TRBJ2-7; 9 nucleotides align to TRBD2. V shed 6 bases and J 0 bases; nucleotides not matched to a gene: 6. This CDR3 is 15 amino acids long. Germline lookup yields CDR1 LNHDA and CDR2 SQIVND (reference sequence). The CDR3 is CASSPLAGNSYEQYF. Here the CDR3 DNA reads TGTGCCAGTAGCCCCCTAGCGGGGAACTCCTACGAGCAGTACTTC.

V and J are TRBV5-1 and TRBJ2-1, with TRBD1 matching over 9 bases. The CDR3 totals 14 residues. Germline V gene sequence: CDR1 SGHRS, CDR2 YFSETQ. J lost 0 bases, V lost 7 bases, and 2 bases had no gene match. The CDR3 DNA reads TGCGCCAGCGGGACAGGGAGCTCCTACAATGAGCAGTTCTTC. Translating it yields CASGTGSSYNEQFF. Full variable domain (outside the CDR3, taken from reference TRBV5-1 and TRBJ2-1): KAGVTQTPRYLIKTRGQQVTLSCSPISGHRSVSWYQQTPGQGLQFLFEYFSETQRNKGNFPGRFSGRQFSNSRSEMNVSTLELGDSALYLCASGTGSSYNEQFFGPGTRLTVL.

This chain joins TRBV7-9 and TRBJ2-1; 10 nucleotides line up with TRBD2. With V trimmed by 2 bases and J by 4 bases, 11 bases remained unmatched. This CDR3 contains 18 residues. CDR1 SEHNR and CDR2 FQNEAQ come from the germline V gene (reference sequence). The CDR3 region has the DNA TGTGCCAGCAGCTTACCCCCACGACTAGCGGGCACGTACAATGAGCAGTTCTTC. Translated: CASSLPPRLAGTYNEQFF.

This clone was detected only once. The V gene is TRBV9, the J gene TRBJ2-1; TRBD2 matches at 9 bases. Germline CDR1 reads SGDLS; CDR2 reads YYNGEE. With V trimmed by 4 bases and J by 1 base, 3 bases remained unmatched. The CDR3 extends over 15 amino acids. In nucleotides, the CDR3 is TGTGCCAGCAGCCCTAGCGGGATATCCTACAATGAGCAGTTCTTC. Protein product: CASSPSGISYNEQFF.

V gene TRBV19 combines with J gene TRBJ2-2; 14 nucleotides line up with TRBD2. CDR1 is LNHDA, CDR2 SQIVND, per germline (reference sequence). The CDR3 totals 17 residues. The V and J ends lost 3 bases and 0 bases, in that order; junction bases with no gene match: 0. Written as DNA, the CDR3 is TGTGCCAGTAGTATGGGACTAGCGGGGGCGAACACCGGGGAGCTGTTTTTT. Translation: CASSMGLAGANTGELFF. The full variable domain, in which reference TRBV19 and TRBJ2-2 provide the parts outside the CDR3, is DGGITQSPKYLFRKEGQNVTLSCEQNLNHDAMYWYRQDPGQGLRLIYYSQIVNDFQKGDIAEGYSVSREKKESFPLTVTSAQKNPTAFYLCASSMGLAGANTGELFFGEGSRLTVL.

J is TRBJ2-7 and V is TRBV11-2; TRBD1 matches at 9 bases. CDR1 and CDR2 from the germline V gene are SGHAT and FQNNGV. The CDR3 runs to 15 residues. The V segment lost 0 bases and the J segment 5 bases; nucleotides outside the gene matches: 5. This chain's CDR3 is CASSLDSTGGDEQYF. In DNA, the CDR3 is TGTGCCAGCAGCTTAGATTCGACAGGGGGAGACGAGCAGTACTTC. Together with reference TRBV11-2 and TRBJ2-7, the CDR3 gives the full variable domain: EAGVAQSPRYKIIEKRQSVAFWCNPISGHATLYWYQQILGQGPKLLIQFQNNGVVDDSQLPKDRFSAERLKGVDSTLKIQPAKLEDSAVYLCASSLDSTGGDEQYFGPGTRLTVT.

This chain joins TRBV30 and TRBJ1-5; a weak D match, TRBD1 (5 bases). This CDR3 comprises 13 residues. CDR1 and CDR2 (germline): GTSNPN, SVGIG (reference sequence). V gave up 3 bases and J gave up 2 bases, with 8 bases separating them. CDR3 region: CAWRQGGNQPQHF. DNA of the CDR3: TGTGCCTGGAGGCAGGGCGGCAATCAGCCCCAGCATTTT.